The TCR beta chain described here comes from a study of cytotoxic CD8 clonotypes in ibrutinib-treated CLL. TCRdb's table, derived via immunoSEQ multiplex PCR, lists solely in-frame clones and lacks some. The data contain 130,000 to 150,000 clones, 79% of them singletons. V lost 0 bases and J lost 2, with 6 bases in between. CDR3 length: 15 amino acids. In germline, CDR1 is SGDLS, CDR2 YYNGEE. On this clone: Different DNA sequences within this sample yield the same CDR3.

The gene calls are TRBV9 and TRBJ2-6; D unresolved. The starting material was PBMCs, obtained after 12 months of ibrutinib treatment. The source of this sequence is a human donor with chronic lymphocytic leukemia. In DNA form, the CDR3 reads TGTGCCAGCAGCGTAGAAGGAGCTGGGGCCAACGTCCTGACTTTC. Amino acids: CASSVEGAGANVLTF. Variable domain in full (rest from reference TRBV9 and TRBJ2-6): DSGVTQTPKHLITATGQRVTLRCSPRSGDLSVYWYQQSLDQGLQFLIQYYNGEERAKGNILERFSAQQFPDLHSELNLSSLELGDSALYFCASSVEGAGANVLTFGAGSRLTVL.